The 29 T cell receptor beta chains reported below all come from one sample, sequenced in a study of CD8 T cells in Susac syndrome. Random hexamers served to reverse transcribe about 0.45 to 1 ug RNA. TCRdb reanalysed the immunoSEQ multiplex PCR reads using MiXCR and keeps one entry per CDR3 protein. Here the sample spans around 85,000 distinct CDR3 sequences, over 90% being singletons. Sequenced material: CD8+ T cells from PBMCs. These receptors originate from a human donor with Susac syndrome.

The rearrangement links TRBV5-6 to TRBJ2-7; unclear D gene. The CDR3 extends over 13 amino acids. Germline V lookup: CDR1 SGHDT, CDR2 YYEEEE. The V end was cut by 4 bases, the J end by 2 bases, with 10 bases between. As DNA, the CDR3 is TGTGCCAGCAGCCAAACCAACCCCTACGAGCAGTACTTC. It yields the protein CASSQTNPYEQYF. The whole variable domain, filled in from reference TRBV5-6 and TRBJ2-7, reads DAGVTQSPTHLIKTRGQQVTLRCSPKSGHDTVSWYQQALGQGPQFIFQYYEEEERQRGNFPDRFSGHQFPNYSSELNVNALLLGDSALYLCASSQTNPYEQYFGPGTRLTVT.

V and J are TRBV30 and TRBJ1-1; perhaps TRBD1 as D (6 bases). The V gene's germline CDR1 is GTSNPN and CDR2 SVGIG (reference sequence). The V and J ends lost 5 bases and 10 bases respectively, with 11 bases between them. This CDR3 spans 10 amino acids. The CDR3 DNA sequence: TGTGCCTGGTCAGGGGAAAGAGCTTTCTTT. It specifies CAWSGERAFF. The variable domain in full, with the rest retrieved from reference TRBV30 and TRBJ1-1, is SQTIHQWPATLVQPVGSPLSLECTVEGTSNPNLYWYRQAAGRGLQLLFYSVGIGQISSEVPQNLSASRPQDRQFILSSKKLLLSDSGFYLCAWSGERAFFGQGTRLTVV.

The chain couples TRBV28 to TRBJ2-7, with 7 bases matching TRBD2. V lost 4 bases to trimming and J lost 2 bases; unmatched junction nucleotides: 8. Germline lookup yields CDR1 MDHEN and CDR2 SYDVKM. The CDR3 is 15 amino acids. CDR3 amino acids: CASSSGGGTTYEQYF. CDR3 DNA sequence: TGTGCCAGCAGTTCGGGGGGAGGAACCACCTACGAGCAGTACTTC.

V gene TRBV27 combines with J gene TRBJ2-5; 9 nucleotides agree with TRBD2. There are 16 residues in the CDR3. J lost 9 bases, V lost 5 bases, and 16 bases had no gene match. Germline loops: CDR1 MNHEY, CDR2 SMNVEV (reference sequence). The CDR3 loop reads CASSPIAGDHLRAQYF. CDR3 sequence (DNA): TGTGCCAGCAGTCCGATAGCGGGAGACCACCTGAGGGCCCAGTACTTC.

The rearrangement uses TRBV6-4 and TRBJ2-4, with D possibly being TRBD2 (7 bases). The CDR3 length is 15 residues. CDR1 and CDR2 from the germline V gene are MRHNA and SNTAGT. V lost 2 bases and J lost 6, with 14 bases in between. The CDR3 reads CASSDTTAGANIQYF. The CDR3 bases are TGTGCCAGCAGTGACACTACGGCGGGGGCAAACATTCAGTACTTC.

CDR3 nucleotides: TGTGCCAGCAGTGCGACAGAAAACTACAATGAGCAGTTCTTC. Its protein is CASSATENYNEQFF. The chain is built from TRBV2 and TRBJ2-1; D possibly corresponds to TRBD1 (5 bases). Germline V gene lookup returns CDR1 SNHLY and CDR2 FYNNEI. The CDR3 is 14 residues long. Trimming removed 4 bases from V and 3 bases from J, with 10 bases in between.

The rearrangement joins TRBV4-1 to TRBJ1-2; possibly TRBD1 for D (5 bases). CDR3 length: 13 residues. Trimming shortened V by 0 bases and J by 6 bases, and 8 bases separated the two germline ends. Per germline, CDR1 MGHRA and CDR2 YSYEKL. CDR3 residues: CASSQDSTDGYTF. The CDR3 bases are TGCGCCAGCAGCCAAGATTCGACAGATGGCTACACCTTC.

The V call is TRBV29-1, the J call TRBJ1-2, with 9 bases aligning to TRBD1. CDR3 length: 11 amino acids. The J segment lost 6 bases and the V segment lost 5 bases, leaving 1 base of the junction unmatched. Germline V gene sequence: CDR1 SQVTM, CDR2 ANQGSEA. The CDR3, as DNA: TGCAGCGTTAGACAGGGGGATGGCTACACCTTC. Its translation is CSVRQGDGYTF. The entire variable domain, with the rest obtained from reference TRBV29-1 and TRBJ1-2, is as follows: SAVISQKPSRDICQRGTSLTIQCQVDSQVTMMFWYRQQPGQSLTLIATANQGSEATYESGFVIDKFPISRPNLTFSTLTVSNMSPEDSSIYLCSVRQGDGYTFGSGTRLTVV.

This chain links TRBV29-1 with TRBJ2-7; TRBD1 or TRBD2 may be the D gene (6 bases each). This CDR3 comprises 14 residues. Trimming left V 0 bases short and J 6 bases short, with 15 bases between. The V gene's germline CDR1 is SQVTM and CDR2 ANQGSEA. The CDR3 reads CSVEDQGGPAEQYF. CDR3 nucleotide sequence: TGCAGCGTTGAAGATCAAGGGGGGCCTGCCGAGCAGTACTTC.

V gene TRBV24-1 combines with J gene TRBJ2-1; D tentatively fits TRBD1 or TRBD2 (5 bases each). V dropped 5 bases and J dropped 4 bases, with 17 bases sitting between them. Germline CDR1 is KGHDR and CDR2 is SFDVKD. The length of the CDR3 is 16 residues. CDR3: CATSGTGTLEYNEQFF. CDR3 coding DNA: TGTGCCACCAGTGGTACCGGGACGCTGGAGTACAATGAGCAGTTCTTC.

The chain is built from TRBV28 and TRBJ2-3, with 11 bases identical to TRBD1. From germline, CDR1 is MDHEN and CDR2 SYDVKM. CDR3 length: 16 amino acids. The J segment lost 4 bases and the V segment lost 5 bases, leaving 8 bases of the junction unmatched. For the CDR3, the DNA is TGTGCCAGCAGTACCGGACAGGGGGCTTTCGCAGATACGCAGTATTTT. This sequence encodes CASSTGQGAFADTQYF.

V and J are TRBV11-2 and TRBJ1-2; TRBD1 is a possible D gene (5 bases). The CDR3 runs to 13 residues. V was cut by 5 bases and J by 8 bases, with 15 bases left in between. Germline V lookup: CDR1 SGHAT, CDR2 FQNNGV. CDR3 bases: TGTGCCAGCAGCCCCCCGCGGGGCGGGGGCTACACCTTC. Translated, it gives CASSPPRGGGYTF.

This clonotype has a single count. The chain carries TRBV3-1 and TRBJ2-7; D is uncertain. V was cut by 4 bases and J by 4 bases, with 14 bases left in between. Per the germline V gene, CDR1 is LGHDT and CDR2 is YNNKEL (reference sequence). The CDR3 runs 14 residues. As DNA, the CDR3 is TGTGCCAGCAGCCCCCCTTGGCGGAATTACGAGCAGTACTTC. Encoded protein: CASSPPWRNYEQYF.

This chain joins TRBV3-1 and TRBJ2-7, with TRBD1 identical over 7 bases. Germline V gene data show CDR1 as LGHDT and CDR2 as YNNKEL (reference sequence). V lost 5 bases and J lost 2; bases outside the gene matches: 6. This CDR3 region has 14 residues. The CDR3 is CASSSSGQAYEQYF. Written as DNA, the CDR3 is TGTGCCAGCAGCTCTAGTGGACAGGCCTACGAGCAGTACTTC.

The chain employs TRBV29-1 and TRBJ2-1; TRBD1 matches 7 bases. Germline V lookup: CDR1 SQVTM, CDR2 ANQGSEA. V lost 5 bases, J lost 1 base, and 8 bases stayed unmatched. The CDR3 sequence is 15 residues long. CDR3 loop: CSVPQGTASYNEQFF. Written as DNA, the CDR3 is TGCAGCGTTCCTCAAGGGACAGCGTCCTACAATGAGCAGTTCTTC.

This chain connects TRBV20-1 to TRBJ1-5, with 9 bases lining up with TRBD1. From germline, CDR1 is DFQATT and CDR2 SNEGSKA (reference sequence). The V segment lost 1 base and the J segment 3 bases; nucleotides outside the gene matches: 4. This CDR3 has 15 residues. The CDR3 bases are TGCAGTGCTAGAGGCCGGGACAGGGACAATCAGCCCCAGCATTTT. Its translation is CSARGRDRDNQPQHF.

The chain recombines TRBV11-2 with TRBJ2-5; 7 positions match TRBD1. CDR1 and CDR2 from the germline V gene are SGHAT and FQNNGV. The CDR3 totals 14 residues. With V trimmed by 6 bases and J by 3 bases, 7 bases remained unmatched. DNA of the CDR3: TGTGCCAGCAGGGCAGGGGGATATGAAGAGACCCAGTACTTC. It specifies CASRAGGYEETQYF.

The rearrangement uses TRBV20-1 and TRBJ2-7; D is ambiguous. The CDR3 has 15 amino acids. Germline assignment: CDR1 DFQATT and CDR2 SNEGSKA (reference sequence). Between the trimmed V and J ends, which lost 5 bases and 0 bases, there was a span of 17 bases. DNA of the CDR3: TGCAGTGCTCTCCCGTTGATCGGTAGCTCCTACGAGCAGTACTTC. Encoded protein: CSALPLIGSSYEQYF.

This sequence joins TRBV4-2 and TRBJ2-7; 9 nucleotides line up with TRBD2. The CDR3 runs to 15 residues. Germline trimming cut 1 base from V and 4 bases from J; bases unmatched to any gene: 5. Per germline, CDR1 LGHNA and CDR2 YNFKEQ. The CDR3 coding sequence is TGTGCCAGCAGCCAAGCTAGCGGGATTTCTTACGAGCAGTACTTC. Protein sequence: CASSQASGISYEQYF.

This chain connects TRBV6-5 to TRBJ1-2; TRBD1 agrees at 8 bases. The junction had 8 bases not matched to a gene; V was cut back by 0 bases and J by 8 bases. Germline lookup yields CDR1 MNHEY and CDR2 SVGAGI. The CDR3 sequence is 15 residues long. CDR3 region: CASSYSEQGAQGYTF. In nucleotides, the CDR3 is TGTGCCAGCAGTTACTCCGAGCAGGGGGCTCAAGGCTACACCTTC.

The chain couples TRBV5-4 to TRBJ2-1, with 10 positions matching TRBD2. This CDR3 has 16 amino acids. The germline gives CDR1 SGHNT, CDR2 YYREEE (reference sequence). The J segment lost 8 bases and the V segment lost 0 bases, leaving 8 bases of the junction unmatched. The CDR3 spells CASSLGLAGDMDEQFF. The CDR3 DNA follows: TGTGCCAGCAGCTTGGGCCTAGCGGGAGATATGGATGAGCAGTTCTTC. The full variable domain, its missing parts supplied by reference TRBV5-4 and TRBJ2-1, is ETGVTQSPTHLIKTRGQQVTLRCSSQSGHNTVSWYQQALGQGPQFIFQYYREEENGRGNFPPRFSGLQFPNYSSELNVNALELDDSALYLCASSLGLAGDMDEQFFGPGTRLTVL.

V usage is TRBV20-1 and J usage is TRBJ2-7; 7 bases match TRBD1. CDR1 is DFQATT and CDR2 is SNEGSKA in the germline V gene (reference sequence). J lost 3 bases, V lost 5 bases, and 7 bases had no gene match. The CDR3 loop spans 13 amino acids. This CDR3 is CSAAGTADYEQYF. The CDR3 DNA follows: TGCAGTGCTGCCGGGACAGCTGACTACGAGCAGTACTTC.

The J gene is TRBJ2-7, the V gene TRBV15; 7 bases align to TRBD2. Germline V gene data show CDR1 as LNHNV and CDR2 as YYDKDF (reference sequence). The V segment lost 8 bases and the J segment 3 bases; nucleotides outside the gene matches: 7. The CDR3 contains 13 residues. The CDR3 is CATGEGSNYEQYF. The CDR3 DNA is TGTGCCACCGGGGAGGGGTCAAACTACGAGCAGTACTTC.

J is TRBJ2-7 and V is TRBV13; no clear D. The germline CDR1 and CDR2 sequences are PRHDT and FYEKMQ (reference sequence). V lost 3 bases to trimming and J lost 2 bases, with 5 bases between them. The CDR3 consists of 12 residues. Here the CDR3 reads CASSFSTYEQYF. The CDR3 DNA sequence: TGTGCCAGCAGCTTTTCAACCTACGAGCAGTACTTC.

The chain employs TRBV29-1 and TRBJ2-1; D possibly corresponds to TRBD1 (6 bases). CDR1 and CDR2 (germline): SQVTM, ANQGSEA. The CDR3 loop spans 14 amino acids. V was pared by 5 bases and J by 9 bases, with 20 bases between. This CDR3 is CSVLTGTIRIEQFF. The CDR3 nucleotides are TGCAGCGTTTTGACAGGCACAATCCGGATTGAGCAGTTCTTC.

The J gene is TRBJ2-3, the V gene TRBV15; maybe TRBD2 (6 bases). The CDR3 has 17 residues. The ends were cut back, 2 bases at V and 0 bases at J, with 15 bases in the middle. CDR1 is LNHNV, CDR2 YYDKDF, per germline (reference sequence). The CDR3 nucleotides are TGTGCCACCAGCAGATCCGATAGCGGAGAGAGCACAGATACGCAGTATTTT. Its translation is CATSRSDSGESTDTQYF.

CDR3 bases: TGCGCCAGCAGTGAGTCTTGGGGGTTACCTGAAGCTTTCTTT. Amino acid sequence: CASSESWGLPEAFF. V and J are TRBV10-2 and TRBJ1-1; tentatively, D is TRBD1 (5 bases). Per germline, CDR1 WSHSY and CDR2 SAAADI. The CDR3 runs 14 residues. V shed 0 bases and J shed 6 bases, with 11 bases lying between them.

The CDR3 bases are TGTGCCAGCAGGCTAGCGGGAGGGCTCAATGAGCAGTTCTTC. This translates into CASRLAGGLNEQFF. The chain joins TRBV12-3 or TRBV12-4 to TRBJ2-1, with TRBD2 identical over 12 bases. There are 14 residues in the CDR3. V shed 6 bases, J shed 6 bases, and the junction held 3 bases outside the gene matches.

The genes are TRBV3-1 and TRBJ1-2; TRBD1 matches 8 bases. This CDR3 spans 14 amino acids. Trimming took 0 bases from V and 6 from J; bases not matched to a gene: 3. CDR1 is LGHDT, CDR2 YNNKEL, per germline (reference sequence). CDR3 coding DNA: TGTGCCAGCAGCCAAGAGGCAGGGGGCGATGGCTACACCTTC. This codes for CASSQEAGGDGYTF.